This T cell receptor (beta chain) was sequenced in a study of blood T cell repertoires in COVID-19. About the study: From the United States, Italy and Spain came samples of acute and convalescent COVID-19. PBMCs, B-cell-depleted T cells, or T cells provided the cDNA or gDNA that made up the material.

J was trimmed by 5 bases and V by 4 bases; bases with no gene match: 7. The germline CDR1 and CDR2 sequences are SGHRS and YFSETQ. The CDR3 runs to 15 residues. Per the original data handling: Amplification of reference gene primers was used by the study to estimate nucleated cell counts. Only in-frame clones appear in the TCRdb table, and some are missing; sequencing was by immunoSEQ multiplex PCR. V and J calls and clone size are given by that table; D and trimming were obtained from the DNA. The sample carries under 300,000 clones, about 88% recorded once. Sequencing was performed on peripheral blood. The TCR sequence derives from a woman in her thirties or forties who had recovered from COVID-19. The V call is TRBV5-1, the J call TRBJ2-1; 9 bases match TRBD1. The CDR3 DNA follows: TGCGCCAGCAGCCGGGGACAGGGTCTCCACAATGAGCAGTTCTTC. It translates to CASSRGQGLHNEQFF.